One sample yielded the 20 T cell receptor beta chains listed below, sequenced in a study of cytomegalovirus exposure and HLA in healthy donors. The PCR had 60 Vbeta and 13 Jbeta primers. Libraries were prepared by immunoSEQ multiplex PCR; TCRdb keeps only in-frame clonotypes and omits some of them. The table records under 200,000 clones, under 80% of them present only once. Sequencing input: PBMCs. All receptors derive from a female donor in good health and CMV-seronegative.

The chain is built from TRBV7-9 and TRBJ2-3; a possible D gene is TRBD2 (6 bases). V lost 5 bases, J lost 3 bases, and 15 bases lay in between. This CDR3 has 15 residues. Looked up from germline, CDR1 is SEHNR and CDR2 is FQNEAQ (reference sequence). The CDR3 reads CASSLGLLETDTQYF. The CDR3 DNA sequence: TGTGCCAGCAGCCTTGGACTACTAGAGACAGATACGCAGTATTTT.

For the CDR3, the DNA is TGTGCCAGCATCTGGGGTAGCGGGGGCACAGATACGCAGTATTTT. It specifies CASIWGSGGTDTQYF. The rearrangement uses TRBV28 and TRBJ2-3; 8 bases are a match to TRBD2. V lost 7 bases to trimming and J lost 1 base; unmatched junction nucleotides: 7. The CDR3 length is 15 residues. From germline, CDR1 is MDHEN and CDR2 SYDVKM. Supplemented by reference TRBV28 and TRBJ2-3, the full variable domain reads DVKVTQSSRYLVKRTGEKVFLECVQDMDHENMFWYRQDPGLGLRLIYFSYDVKMKEKGDIPEGYSVSREKKERFSLILESASTNQTSMYLCASIWGSGGTDTQYFGPGTRLTVL.

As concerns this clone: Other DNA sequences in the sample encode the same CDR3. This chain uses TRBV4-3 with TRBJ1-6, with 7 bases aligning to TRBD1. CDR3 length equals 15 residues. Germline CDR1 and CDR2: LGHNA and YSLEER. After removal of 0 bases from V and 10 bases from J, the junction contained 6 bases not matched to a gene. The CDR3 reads CASSQDSDRDSPLHF. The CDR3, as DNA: TGCGCCAGCAGCCAAGATTCCGACAGGGACTCACCCCTCCACTTT.

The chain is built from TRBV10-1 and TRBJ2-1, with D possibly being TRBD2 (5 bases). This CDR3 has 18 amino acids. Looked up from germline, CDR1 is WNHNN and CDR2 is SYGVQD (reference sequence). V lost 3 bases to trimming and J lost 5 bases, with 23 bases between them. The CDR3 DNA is TGCGCCAGCAGTGACTTTGGGCGGGCGAGCGGACCCAACAATGAGCAGTTCTTC. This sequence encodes CASSDFGRASGPNNEQFF.

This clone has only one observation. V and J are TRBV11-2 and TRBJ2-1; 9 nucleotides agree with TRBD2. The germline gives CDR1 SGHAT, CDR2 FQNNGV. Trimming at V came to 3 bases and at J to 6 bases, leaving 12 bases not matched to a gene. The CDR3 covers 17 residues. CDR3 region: CASSFDFGLARGNEQFF. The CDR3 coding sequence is TGTGCCAGCAGCTTTGATTTTGGACTAGCGCGGGGCAATGAGCAGTTCTTC. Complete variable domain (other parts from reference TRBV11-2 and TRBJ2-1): EAGVAQSPRYKIIEKRQSVAFWCNPISGHATLYWYQQILGQGPKLLIQFQNNGVVDDSQLPKDRFSAERLKGVDSTLKIQPAKLEDSAVYLCASSFDFGLARGNEQFFGPGTRLTVL.

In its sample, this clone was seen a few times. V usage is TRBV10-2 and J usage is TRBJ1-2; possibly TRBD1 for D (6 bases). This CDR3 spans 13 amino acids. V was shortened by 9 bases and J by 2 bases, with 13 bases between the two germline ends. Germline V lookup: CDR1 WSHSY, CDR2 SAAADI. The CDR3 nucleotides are TGCGCCAGTGGCCCAGGGGTGAACTATGGCTACACCTTC. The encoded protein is CASGPGVNYGYTF.

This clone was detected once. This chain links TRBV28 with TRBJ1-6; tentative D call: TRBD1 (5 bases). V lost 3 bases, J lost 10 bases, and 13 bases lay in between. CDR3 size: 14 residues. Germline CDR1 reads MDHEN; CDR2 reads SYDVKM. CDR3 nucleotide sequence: TGTGCCAGCAGTTTTGGGAGGGGTTTCTCACCCCTCCACTTT. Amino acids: CASSFGRGFSPLHF.

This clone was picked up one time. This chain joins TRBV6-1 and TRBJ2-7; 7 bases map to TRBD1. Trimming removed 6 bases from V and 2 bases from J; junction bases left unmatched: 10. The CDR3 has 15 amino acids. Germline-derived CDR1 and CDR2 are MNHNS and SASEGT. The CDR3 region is CASRGDRDRTYEQYF. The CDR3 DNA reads TGTGCCAGCAGGGGAGACCGGGACAGAACCTACGAGCAGTACTTC.

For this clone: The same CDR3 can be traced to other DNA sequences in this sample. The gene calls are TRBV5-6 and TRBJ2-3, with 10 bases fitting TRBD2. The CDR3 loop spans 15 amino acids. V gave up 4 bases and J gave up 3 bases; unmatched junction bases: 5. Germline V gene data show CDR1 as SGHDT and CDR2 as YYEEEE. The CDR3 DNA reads TGTGCCAGCAGCCCTTTAGCGGGGGGTACAGATACGCAGTATTTT. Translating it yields CASSPLAGGTDTQYF.

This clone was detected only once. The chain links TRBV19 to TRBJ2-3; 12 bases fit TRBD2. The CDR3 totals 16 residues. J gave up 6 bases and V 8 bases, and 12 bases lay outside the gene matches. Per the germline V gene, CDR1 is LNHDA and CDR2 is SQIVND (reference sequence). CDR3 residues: CASGSTSGSRTDTQYF. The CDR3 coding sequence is TGTGCCAGTGGATCGACTAGCGGGAGTAGGACCGATACGCAGTATTTT.

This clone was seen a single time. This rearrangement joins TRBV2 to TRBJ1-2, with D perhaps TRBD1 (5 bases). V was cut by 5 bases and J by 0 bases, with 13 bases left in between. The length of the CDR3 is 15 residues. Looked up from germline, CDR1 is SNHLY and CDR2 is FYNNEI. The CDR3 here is CASSSQGGSNYGYTF. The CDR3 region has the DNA TGTGCCAGCAGTTCCCAGGGAGGGTCTAACTATGGCTACACCTTC.

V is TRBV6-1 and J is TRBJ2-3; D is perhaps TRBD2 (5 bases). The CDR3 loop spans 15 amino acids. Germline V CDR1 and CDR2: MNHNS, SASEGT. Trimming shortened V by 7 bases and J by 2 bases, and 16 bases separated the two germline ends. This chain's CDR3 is CASILALGDTDTQYF. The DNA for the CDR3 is TGTGCCAGCATCCTCGCCCTGGGAGACACAGATACGCAGTATTTT.

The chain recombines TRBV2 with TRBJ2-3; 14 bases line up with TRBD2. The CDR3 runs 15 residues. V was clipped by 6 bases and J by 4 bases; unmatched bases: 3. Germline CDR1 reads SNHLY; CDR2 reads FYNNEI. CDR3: CASRGLAGVPDTQYF. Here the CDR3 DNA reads TGTGCCAGCAGGGGACTAGCGGGAGTTCCAGATACGCAGTATTTT.

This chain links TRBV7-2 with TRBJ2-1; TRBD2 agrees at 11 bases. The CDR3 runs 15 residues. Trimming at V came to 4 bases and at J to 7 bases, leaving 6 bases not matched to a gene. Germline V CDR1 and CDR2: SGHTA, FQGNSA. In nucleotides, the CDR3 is TGTGCCAGCAGCTCTAGCGGGAGGTTGGGTAATGAGCAGTTCTTC. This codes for CASSSSGRLGNEQFF.

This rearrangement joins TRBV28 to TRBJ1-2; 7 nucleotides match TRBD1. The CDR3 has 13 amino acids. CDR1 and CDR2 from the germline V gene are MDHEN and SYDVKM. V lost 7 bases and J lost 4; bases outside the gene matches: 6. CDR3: CASNRGEGYGYTF. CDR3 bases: TGTGCCAGCAACAGGGGAGAAGGCTATGGCTACACCTTC.

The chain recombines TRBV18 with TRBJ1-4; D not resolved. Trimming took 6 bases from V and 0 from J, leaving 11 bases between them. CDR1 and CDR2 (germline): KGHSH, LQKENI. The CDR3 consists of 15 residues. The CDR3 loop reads CASSPSHPTNEKLFF. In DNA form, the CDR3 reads TGTGCCAGCTCGCCGAGTCACCCAACTAATGAAAAACTGTTTTTT.

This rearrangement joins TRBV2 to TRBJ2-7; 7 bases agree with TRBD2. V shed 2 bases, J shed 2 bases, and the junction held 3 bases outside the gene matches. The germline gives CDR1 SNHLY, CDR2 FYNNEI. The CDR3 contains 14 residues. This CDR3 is CASSELRGAYEQYF. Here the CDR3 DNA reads TGTGCCAGCAGTGAATTACGGGGGGCCTACGAGCAGTACTTC.

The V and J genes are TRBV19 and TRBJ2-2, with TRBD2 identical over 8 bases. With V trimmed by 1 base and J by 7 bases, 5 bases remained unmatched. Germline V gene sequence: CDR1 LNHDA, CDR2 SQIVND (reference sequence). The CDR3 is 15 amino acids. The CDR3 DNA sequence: TGTGCCAGTAGTATAGGAGGACTAGCCTTCGGGGAGCTGTTTTTT. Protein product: CASSIGGLAFGELFF.

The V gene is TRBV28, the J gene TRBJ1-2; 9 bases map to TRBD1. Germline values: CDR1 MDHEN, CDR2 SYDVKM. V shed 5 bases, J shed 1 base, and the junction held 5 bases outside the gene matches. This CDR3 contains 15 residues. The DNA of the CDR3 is TGTGCCAGCAGTCTCCGGACAGGGGATAACTATGGCTACACCTTC. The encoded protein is CASSLRTGDNYGYTF.

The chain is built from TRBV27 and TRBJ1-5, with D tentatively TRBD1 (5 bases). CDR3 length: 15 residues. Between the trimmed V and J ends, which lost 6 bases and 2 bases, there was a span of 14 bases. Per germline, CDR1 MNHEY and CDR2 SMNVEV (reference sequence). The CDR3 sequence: CASSPRGGGNQPQHF. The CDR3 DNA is TGTGCCAGCAGCCCTCGGGGGGGTGGCAATCAGCCCCAGCATTTT.